These T cell receptor beta chains were read from a single sample in a study of T cells in Graves' hyperthyroidism and ophthalmopathy. From the multiplex PCR reads, TCRdb called clonotypes with MiXCR, one entry per CDR3 protein. The sample lists around 700,000 distinct CDR3 sequences; 35% were seen once. The material sequenced was blood. These receptors were collected from a woman aged 35 to 49 with Graves' hyperthyroidism. CDR3s leave out the opening cysteine and the closing phenylalanine or tryptophan.

14,TRBV9,ASSVAASGNQGGQY
11,TRBV7-9,ASSSPSGGEQY
12,TRBV4-3,ASSQVNLGAGYT
13,TRBV6-5,ASSHLPTGNQPQH
12,TRBV5-8,ASSLSGGAVEQY
13,TRBV20-1,SASDWGQGLHEQY
13,TRBV19,ASSIGTPSNQPQH
13,TRBV19,ASSTGTGARWEQY
14,TRBV5-1,ASSPYRTSGANVLT
14,TRBV24-1,ATSDRLADVQETQY
10,TRBV7-8,ASSYQGDTQY
16,TRBV12-3/TRBV12-4,ASSPSRDRGRSNQPQH
15,TRBV20-1,SARNPRLAGGADTQY
13,TRBV24-1,ATSDRTVYQETQY
16,TRBV7-9,ASSHPRTGQSNTGELF
15,TRBV24-1,ATSDFGRGLNTDTQY
14,TRBV6-5,ASSYRGREVEETQY
13,TRBV5-1,ASSLGDSNNEKLF
14,TRBV7-2,ASSLHQTGASPGYT
20,TRBV25-1,ASSIYLRSVAGLTGIGTAIY
12,TRBV6-1,ASSTRLASYEQY
14,TRBV7-6,ASSLFRGSPAETQY
14,TRBV10-3,AILGAPGTRSYEQY
13,TRBV4-1,ASSHSRGGGNTIY
14,TRBV10-2,ASSPSGTSGRYEQY
12,TRBV7-2,ASSTTLGNTEAF
15,TRBV20-1,SAREVWGASDLYEQY
12,TRBV9,ASSVADSREKLF
6,TRBV2,ASRSMT
11,TRBV5-8,ASRNRGWEGYT
14,TRBV2,ASSELGITLGEKLF
14,TRBV5-1,ASSLGTGSGANVLT
11,TRBV12-3/TRBV12-4,AGSLTVYTEAF
16,TRBV5-1,ASSSTLTWSATNEKLF
13,TRBV18,ASSPESTGPYEQY
11,TRBV5-5,ASSAVGSGEAF
16,TRBV19,ASSHTSTGQQQGYGYT
11,TRBV30,AWSVKALGEQY